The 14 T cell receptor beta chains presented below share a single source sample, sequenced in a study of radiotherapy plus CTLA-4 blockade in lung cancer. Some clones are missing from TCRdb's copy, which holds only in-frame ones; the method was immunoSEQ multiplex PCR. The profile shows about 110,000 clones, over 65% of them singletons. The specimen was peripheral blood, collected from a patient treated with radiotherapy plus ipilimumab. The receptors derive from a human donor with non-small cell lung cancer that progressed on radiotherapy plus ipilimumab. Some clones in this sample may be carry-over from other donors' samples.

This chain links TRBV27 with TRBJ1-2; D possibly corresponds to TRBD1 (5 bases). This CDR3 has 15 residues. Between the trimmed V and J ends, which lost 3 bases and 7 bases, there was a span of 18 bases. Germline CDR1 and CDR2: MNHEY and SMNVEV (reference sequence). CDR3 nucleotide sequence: TGTGCCAGCAGTTTGGGACCGGGAACTGGTTCTGGCTACACCTTC. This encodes CASSLGPGTGSGYTF.

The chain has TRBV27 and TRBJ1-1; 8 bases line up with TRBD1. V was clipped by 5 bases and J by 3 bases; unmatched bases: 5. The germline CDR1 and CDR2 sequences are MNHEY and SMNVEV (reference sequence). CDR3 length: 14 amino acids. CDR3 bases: TGTGCCAGCAGTCTTTGGACAGGGCACACTGAAGCTTTCTTT. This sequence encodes CASSLWTGHTEAFF.

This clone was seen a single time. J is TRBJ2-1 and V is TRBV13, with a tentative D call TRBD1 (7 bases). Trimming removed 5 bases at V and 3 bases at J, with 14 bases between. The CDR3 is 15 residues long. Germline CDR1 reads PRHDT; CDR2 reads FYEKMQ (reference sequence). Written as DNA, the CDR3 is TGTGCCAGCAGCCCGGGGGACAGCGGCTACAATGAGCAGTTCTTC. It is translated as CASSPGDSGYNEQFF.

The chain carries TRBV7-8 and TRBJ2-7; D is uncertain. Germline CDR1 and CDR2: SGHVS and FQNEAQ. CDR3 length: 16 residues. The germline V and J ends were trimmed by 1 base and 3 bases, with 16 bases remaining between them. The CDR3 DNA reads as TGTGCCAGCAGCTTAGGGCCGGGCCAGGCCAACTACGAGCAGTACTTC. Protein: CASSLGPGQANYEQYF.

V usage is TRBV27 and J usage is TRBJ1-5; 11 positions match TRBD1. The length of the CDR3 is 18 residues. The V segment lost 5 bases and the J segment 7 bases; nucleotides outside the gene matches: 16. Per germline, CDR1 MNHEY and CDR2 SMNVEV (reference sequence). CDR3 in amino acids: CASSDIRGGTGGWQPQHF. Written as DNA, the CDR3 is TGTGCCAGCAGTGATATACGGGGGGGGACAGGGGGTTGGCAGCCCCAGCATTTT.

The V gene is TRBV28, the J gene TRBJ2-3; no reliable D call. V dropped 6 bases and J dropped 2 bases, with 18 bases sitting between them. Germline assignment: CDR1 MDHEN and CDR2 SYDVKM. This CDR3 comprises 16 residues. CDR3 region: CASSRPHRGNTDTQYF. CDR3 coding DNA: TGTGCCAGCAGCCGACCCCACCGAGGAAACACAGATACGCAGTATTTT.

The CDR3 DNA follows: TGTGCCAGCAGGTACAGGGAAAGCACAGATACGCAGTATTTT. This codes for CASRYRESTDTQYF. V is TRBV7-9 and J is TRBJ2-3; a possible D gene is TRBD1 (6 bases). Between the trimmed V and J ends, which lost 6 bases and 0 bases, there was a span of 10 bases. The length of the CDR3 is 14 residues. CDR1 and CDR2 (germline): SEHNR, FQNEAQ (reference sequence).

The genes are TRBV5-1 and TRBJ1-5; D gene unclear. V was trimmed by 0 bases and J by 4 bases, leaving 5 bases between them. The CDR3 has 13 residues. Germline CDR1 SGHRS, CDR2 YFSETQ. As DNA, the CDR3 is TGCGCCAGCAGCTTGGACGTTAATCAGCCCCAGCATTTT. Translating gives CASSLDVNQPQHF. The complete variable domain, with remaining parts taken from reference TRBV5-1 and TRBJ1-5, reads KAGVTQTPRYLIKTRGQQVTLSCSPISGHRSVSWYQQTPGQGLQFLFEYFSETQRNKGNFPGRFSGRQFSNSRSEMNVSTLELGDSALYLCASSLDVNQPQHFGDGTRLSIL.

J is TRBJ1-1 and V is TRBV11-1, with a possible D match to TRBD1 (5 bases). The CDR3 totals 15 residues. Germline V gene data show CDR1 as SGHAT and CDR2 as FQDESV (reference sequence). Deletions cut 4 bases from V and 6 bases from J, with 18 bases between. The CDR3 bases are TGTGCCAGCAGCTCTGCTACGGGACCCTCCCCTGAAGCTTTCTTT. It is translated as CASSSATGPSPEAFF.

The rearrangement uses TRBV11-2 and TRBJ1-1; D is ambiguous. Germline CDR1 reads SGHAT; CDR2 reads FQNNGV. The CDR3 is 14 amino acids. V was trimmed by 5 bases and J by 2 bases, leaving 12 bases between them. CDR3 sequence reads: CASSRSKGNTEAFF. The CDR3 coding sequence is TGTGCCAGCAGCCGGTCTAAGGGAAACACTGAAGCTTTCTTT.

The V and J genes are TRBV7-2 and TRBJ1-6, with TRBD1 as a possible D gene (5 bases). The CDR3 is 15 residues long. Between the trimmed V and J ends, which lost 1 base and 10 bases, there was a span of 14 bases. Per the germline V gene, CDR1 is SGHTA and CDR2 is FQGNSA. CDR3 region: CASSLVWAGGSPLHF. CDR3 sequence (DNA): TGTGCCAGCAGCTTAGTATGGGCTGGGGGGTCACCCCTCCACTTT. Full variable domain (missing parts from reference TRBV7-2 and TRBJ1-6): GAGVSQSPSNKVTEKGKDVELRCDPISGHTALYWYRQSLGQGLEFLIYFQGNSAPDKSGLPSDRFSAERTGGSVSTLTIQRTQQEDSAVYLCASSLVWAGGSPLHFGNGTRLTVT.

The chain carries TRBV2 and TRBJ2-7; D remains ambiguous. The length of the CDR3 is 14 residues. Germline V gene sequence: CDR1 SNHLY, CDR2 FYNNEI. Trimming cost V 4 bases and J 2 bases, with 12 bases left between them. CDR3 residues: CASSVLLQTYEQYF. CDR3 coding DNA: TGTGCCAGCAGTGTTTTACTACAGACCTACGAGCAGTACTTC.

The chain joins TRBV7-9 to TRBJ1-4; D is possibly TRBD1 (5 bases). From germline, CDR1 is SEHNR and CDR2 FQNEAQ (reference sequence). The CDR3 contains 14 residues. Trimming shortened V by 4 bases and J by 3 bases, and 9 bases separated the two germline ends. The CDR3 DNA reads TGTGCCAGCAGCTCAGGGTTGGCTAATGAAAAACTGTTTTTT. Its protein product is CASSSGLANEKLFF. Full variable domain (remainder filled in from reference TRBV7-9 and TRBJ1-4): DTGVSQNPRHKITKRGQNVTFRCDPISEHNRLYWYRQTLGQGPEFLTYFQNEAQLEKSRLLSDRFSAERPKGSFSTLEIQRTEQGDSAMYLCASSSGLANEKLFFGSGTQLSVL.

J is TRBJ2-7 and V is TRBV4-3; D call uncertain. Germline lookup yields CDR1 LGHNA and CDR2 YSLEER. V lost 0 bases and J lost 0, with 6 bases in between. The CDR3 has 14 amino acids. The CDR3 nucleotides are TGCGCCAGCAGCCAAGATGCAGCCTCCTACGAGCAGTACTTC. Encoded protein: CASSQDAASYEQYF.